This entry lists 30 T cell receptor beta chains sequenced from one sample in a study of shared clonotypes between healthy human individuals. The method was immunoSEQ multiplex PCR; TCRdb's version includes in-frame clones alone and lacks a portion of them. Of 2 million to 2.5 million clones in the sample, around 92% were seen once. The sample was naive CD4+ T cells from PBMCs. As to subset: CD45RA+ positively selected. These receptors all come from a man younger than 35 in good health. Some clones in this sample may be carry-over from other donors' samples.

The V call is TRBV4-1, the J call TRBJ2-3; a possible D gene is TRBD2 (5 bases). The germline gives CDR1 MGHRA, CDR2 YSYEKL. The ends were cut back, 4 bases at V and 0 bases at J, with 17 bases in the middle. This CDR3 comprises 17 residues. The CDR3 loop reads CASSLPLGRPSTDTQYF. DNA for the CDR3: TGCGCCAGCAGCCTCCCCTTGGGGAGACCTAGCACAGATACGCAGTATTTT.

For this clone: Other DNA sequences in the same sample also yield this CDR3. The rearrangement joins TRBV18 to TRBJ1-4; D possibly corresponds to TRBD1 (5 bases). The CDR3 has 15 amino acids. The V end was cut by 0 bases, the J end by 7 bases, with 12 bases between. Germline lookup yields CDR1 KGHSH and CDR2 LQKENI. CDR3 nucleotides: TGTGCCAGCTCACCACCGGGGGAGGGAGGTGAAAAACTGTTTTTT. Translation: CASSPPGEGGEKLFF. Combining the CDR3 with reference TRBV18 and TRBJ1-4 gives the whole variable domain NAGVMQNPRHLVRRRGQEARLRCSPMKGHSHVYWYRQLPEEGLKFMVYLQKENIIDESGMPKERFSAEFPKEGPSILRIQQVVRGDSAAYFCASSPPGEGGEKLFFGSGTQLSVL.

The rearrangement joins TRBV6-5 to TRBJ1-1; 8 nucleotides line up with TRBD1. Germline assignment: CDR1 MNHEY and CDR2 SVGAGI. There are 16 residues in the CDR3. Trimming took 4 bases from V and 0 from J; bases not matched to a gene: 7. The CDR3 DNA sequence: TGTGCCAGCAGTTTCAACGACAGGGGAGTGAACACTGAAGCTTTCTTT. This gives the protein CASSFNDRGVNTEAFF.

V and J are TRBV9 and TRBJ2-1; 10 bases line up with TRBD2. CDR3 length: 17 amino acids. Germline V gene lookup returns CDR1 SGDLS and CDR2 YYNGEE. The junction had 11 bases not matched to a gene; V was cut back by 0 bases and J by 8 bases. CDR3 residues: CASSVATSASGSDEQFF. In DNA, the CDR3 is TGTGCCAGCAGCGTAGCTACGTCGGCTAGCGGGAGCGATGAGCAGTTCTTC.

The rearrangement links TRBV7-2 to TRBJ2-1, with 10 nucleotides matching TRBD2. Trimming took 5 bases from V and 8 from J; bases not matched to a gene: 9. Per germline, CDR1 SGHTA and CDR2 FQGNSA. The CDR3 contains 15 residues. The CDR3 coding sequence is TGTGCCAGCAGCCTCCTAGCGGGAGATCGCTATGAGCAGTTCTTC. Translated: CASSLLAGDRYEQFF.

The rearrangement links TRBV7-2 to TRBJ2-1, with unresolved D. From germline, CDR1 is SGHTA and CDR2 FQGNSA. The ends were cut back, 5 bases at V and 9 bases at J, with 14 bases in the middle. The CDR3 runs to 13 residues. CDR3 nucleotide sequence: TGTGCCAGCAGCCCACACCCCTTGGCTGAGCAGTTCTTC. Translated, it gives CASSPHPLAEQFF.

CDR3 coding DNA: TGTGCCAGCAGTGAAGGAGGAGGGGGAAATGAGCAGTTCTTC. Protein product: CASSEGGGGNEQFF. The chain recombines TRBV6-1 with TRBJ2-1; D could derive from TRBD1 or TRBD2 (6 bases each). Germline V lookup: CDR1 MNHNS, CDR2 SASEGT. The CDR3 is made up of 14 amino acids. V lost 1 base, J lost 7 bases, and 11 bases lay in between.

The rearrangement joins TRBV28 to TRBJ2-2, with D perhaps TRBD2 (5 bases). CDR1 is MDHEN and CDR2 is SYDVKM in the germline V gene. The CDR3 consists of 15 residues. The germline V and J ends were trimmed by 6 bases and 5 bases, with 16 bases remaining between them. The CDR3 nucleotides are TGTGCCAGCAGGTGGCGAGGACTTAGTACCGGGGAGCTGTTTTTT. It is translated as CASRWRGLSTGELFF.

This chain uses TRBV10-3 with TRBJ1-5; the match to TRBD1 covers 10 bases. CDR3 size: 12 residues. Losses at the gene ends were 11 bases for V and 7 bases for J; bases not matched to a gene: 5. Germline CDR1 and CDR2: ENHRY and SYGVKD. The CDR3 sequence is CAVGTGDQPQHF. In DNA, the CDR3 is TGTGCCGTGGGGACAGGGGACCAGCCCCAGCATTTT.

This clone was counted a few times. The same CDR3 also results from other DNA sequences found in this sample. The chain employs TRBV18 and TRBJ1-1; D call uncertain. CDR1 is KGHSH and CDR2 is LQKENI in the germline V gene. Trimming stripped 4 bases from V and 2 bases from J, with 8 bases between. The CDR3 is made up of 13 amino acids. CDR3: CASSQGSNTEAFF. The CDR3 coding sequence is TGTGCCAGCTCACAGGGAAGCAACACTGAAGCTTTCTTT.

The chain combines TRBV30 with TRBJ1-4; TRBD1 aligns across 7 bases. Per the germline V gene, CDR1 is GTSNPN and CDR2 is SVGIG (reference sequence). This CDR3 has 16 residues. Trimming cost V 3 bases and J 11 bases; bases outside gene matches: 18. The CDR3 reads CAWSEAYRGAMKKLFF. CDR3 DNA: TGTGCCTGGAGCGAAGCGTACAGGGGTGCCATGAAGAAACTGTTTTTT.

The chain links TRBV19 to TRBJ1-1; the D is unclear. This CDR3 comprises 13 residues. V was cut by 6 bases and J by 4 bases, with 12 bases left in between. Per germline, CDR1 LNHDA and CDR2 SQIVND (reference sequence). In nucleotides, the CDR3 is TGTGCCAGTAGGGCAGGTCAACCCACTGAAGCTTTCTTT. This gives the protein CASRAGQPTEAFF.

The rearrangement joins TRBV5-1 to TRBJ2-7; a weak D match, TRBD1 (6 bases). Trimming removed 0 bases from V and 5 bases from J, with 21 bases in between. CDR1 is SGHRS and CDR2 is YFSETQ in the germline V gene. The CDR3 runs to 17 residues. CDR3 sequence (DNA): TGCGCCAGCAGCTTGGCTCAGACAGGCCGAGGGTCCCACGAGCAGTACTTC. Translating gives CASSLAQTGRGSHEQYF. Using reference TRBV5-1 and TRBJ2-7 for the parts outside the CDR3, the full variable domain is KAGVTQTPRYLIKTRGQQVTLSCSPISGHRSVSWYQQTPGQGLQFLFEYFSETQRNKGNFPGRFSGRQFSNSRSEMNVSTLELGDSALYLCASSLAQTGRGSHEQYFGPGTRLTVT.

The chain links TRBV28 to TRBJ1-5; possible D gene TRBD1, 6 bases. V was pared by 3 bases and J by 7 bases, with 13 bases between. Per the germline V gene, CDR1 is MDHEN and CDR2 is SYDVKM. The CDR3 has 14 amino acids. The CDR3 region has the DNA TGTGCCAGCAGTTTCGGGGGGGCCCAGCAGCCCCAGCATTTT. Protein sequence: CASSFGGAQQPQHF.

The chain has TRBV9 and TRBJ2-1, with D maybe TRBD2 (6 bases). V was trimmed by 3 bases and J by 8 bases, leaving 12 bases between them. The CDR3 length is 13 residues. Germline V gives CDR1 SGDLS, CDR2 YYNGEE. Here the CDR3 DNA reads TGTGCCAGCAGCGCCACACTAGCCGATGAGCAGTTCTTC. Amino acid sequence: CASSATLADEQFF.

The chain employs TRBV5-1 and TRBJ2-1, with D unclear. Germline loops: CDR1 SGHRS, CDR2 YFSETQ. The CDR3 has 13 residues. Between the trimmed V and J ends, which lost 2 bases and 8 bases, there was a span of 11 bases. CDR3 DNA sequence: TGCGCCAGCAGCTTCAGGAACAACGATGAGCAGTTCTTC. Its protein is CASSFRNNDEQFF.

This chain links TRBV27 with TRBJ2-7; possibly TRBD1 for D (6 bases). V lost 4 bases to trimming and J lost 3 bases, with 25 bases between them. Germline CDR1 MNHEY, CDR2 SMNVEV (reference sequence). This CDR3 is 18 amino acids long. The CDR3 sequence is CASSSTGIYTGPIYEQYF. The CDR3 coding sequence is TGTGCCAGCAGTTCCACAGGGATCTATACGGGTCCAATCTACGAGCAGTACTTC.

The CDR3 region is CASSQGSSMSIRPHEQYF. The CDR3 region has the DNA TGCGCCAGCAGCCAAGGAAGCTCAATGTCTATCCGGCCCCACGAGCAGTACTTC. This rearrangement joins TRBV4-1 to TRBJ2-7; D uncertain. Germline V gene sequence: CDR1 MGHRA, CDR2 YSYEKL. The V gene lost 1 base and the J gene lost 5 bases, with 24 bases spanning the gap. This CDR3 has 18 residues.

The chain uses TRBV5-1 and TRBJ2-1; TRBD2 might be the D (6 bases). V lost 2 bases and J 9 bases, leaving 21 bases between the germline ends. The CDR3 has 16 amino acids. CDR1 SGHRS and CDR2 YFSETQ come from the germline V gene. The chain's CDR3 is CASSFRLGAMGGEQFF. CDR3 sequence (DNA): TGCGCCAGCAGCTTTCGACTAGGGGCCATGGGGGGTGAGCAGTTCTTC.

This sequence joins TRBV11-2 and TRBJ2-2; D possibly corresponds to TRBD1 (6 bases). Per the germline V gene, CDR1 is SGHAT and CDR2 is FQNNGV. The CDR3 runs 16 residues. V was cut by 4 bases and J by 2 bases, with 14 bases left in between. The CDR3: CASSYPRTDNTGELFF. The DNA for the CDR3 is TGTGCCAGCAGCTATCCCAGGACAGACAACACCGGGGAGCTGTTTTTT.

The gene calls are TRBV12-5 and TRBJ2-1; D possibly corresponds to TRBD2 (5 bases). The CDR3 is 14 residues long. Germline CDR1 reads LGHNT; CDR2 reads FRNRAP. Trimming pared 1 base from V and 5 bases from J, leaving 9 bases between. The chain's CDR3 is CASGLGTVNNEQFF. As DNA, the CDR3 is TGTGCTAGTGGTTTGGGGACTGTTAACAATGAGCAGTTCTTC. The complete variable domain, with remaining parts taken from reference TRBV12-5 and TRBJ2-1, reads DARVTQTPRHKVTEMGQEVTMRCQPILGHNTVFWYRQTMMQGLELLAYFRNRAPLDDSGMPKDRFSAEMPDATLATLKIQPSEPRDSAVYFCASGLGTVNNEQFFGPGTRLTVL.

The CDR3 nucleotides read TGTGCCAGTAGTAGCCAGACTCGGCGGAGTTTGAACACTGAAGCTTTCTTT. This gives the protein CASSSQTRRSLNTEAFF. The genes are TRBV19 and TRBJ1-1; D ambiguous. The CDR3 runs 17 residues. Germline V CDR1 and CDR2: LNHDA, SQIVND (reference sequence). V shed 4 bases and J shed 0 bases, with 18 bases lying between them.

DNA for the CDR3: TGTGCCAGCAGCCCGGGGCCGGGGAGAGGCTACACCTTC. Encoded protein: CASSPGPGRGYTF. This chain uses TRBV27 with TRBJ1-2, with D perhaps TRBD1 (5 bases). CDR1 and CDR2 from the germline V gene are MNHEY and SMNVEV (reference sequence). The ends were cut back, 6 bases at V and 8 bases at J, with 16 bases in the middle. This CDR3 contains 13 residues.

On this clone: Other nucleotide sequences from this sample produce the same CDR3. The rearrangement joins TRBV30 to TRBJ1-3, with TRBD1 matching 8 bases. With V trimmed by 2 bases and J by 0 bases, 3 bases remained unmatched. The CDR3 covers 15 residues. The V gene's germline CDR1 is GTSNPN and CDR2 SVGIG (reference sequence). CDR3 loop: CAWSRTGNSGNTIYF. The CDR3 nucleotides are TGTGCCTGGAGTCGGACAGGGAACTCTGGAAACACCATATATTTT.

The chain combines TRBV29-1 with TRBJ1-4; 7 bases are shared with TRBD1. V gave up 7 bases and J gave up 5 bases; unmatched junction bases: 7. CDR1 and CDR2 from the germline V gene are SQVTM and ANQGSEA. CDR3 size: 13 residues. The CDR3 bases are TGCAGCGGGTGGACAGGATCCAATGAAAAACTGTTTTTT. Translating it yields CSGWTGSNEKLFF. The full variable domain, completed using reference TRBV29-1 and TRBJ1-4, is SAVISQKPSRDICQRGTSLTIQCQVDSQVTMMFWYRQQPGQSLTLIATANQGSEATYESGFVIDKFPISRPNLTFSTLTVSNMSPEDSSIYLCSGWTGSNEKLFFGSGTQLSVL.

The CDR3 loop is CASSPASLQGSYEQYF. The CDR3 coding sequence is TGTGCCAGCAGCCCCGCAAGCTTACAGGGTAGCTACGAGCAGTACTTC. The rearrangement joins TRBV28 to TRBJ2-7; possible D gene TRBD1, 6 bases. The V end lost 6 bases, the J end lost 3 bases, and 21 bases lay between the germline ends. The CDR3 length is 16 residues. Germline V gene sequence: CDR1 MDHEN, CDR2 SYDVKM. Combining the CDR3 with reference TRBV28 and TRBJ2-7 gives the whole variable domain DVKVTQSSRYLVKRTGEKVFLECVQDMDHENMFWYRQDPGLGLRLIYFSYDVKMKEKGDIPEGYSVSREKKERFSLILESASTNQTSMYLCASSPASLQGSYEQYFGPGTRLTVT.

The J gene is TRBJ1-3, the V gene TRBV6-1; the D gene is possibly TRBD1 (6 bases). The CDR3 is 12 amino acids. Per the germline V gene, CDR1 is MNHNS and CDR2 is SASEGT. Trimming removed 11 bases from V and 8 bases from J, with 16 bases in between. CDR3 protein: CAGGRRDYTIYF. The CDR3 DNA sequence: TGTGCCGGGGGCAGGAGGGACTACACCATATATTTT.

This rearrangement joins TRBV6-5 to TRBJ2-7; 8 positions agree with TRBD1. This CDR3 has 15 residues. After removal of 6 bases from V and 3 bases from J, the junction contained 10 bases not matched to a gene. Germline loops: CDR1 MNHEY, CDR2 SVGAGI. CDR3 nucleotides: TGTGCCAGCAGAGACCCCGGGACAGGAAGCTACGAGCAGTACTTC. Translation: CASRDPGTGSYEQYF.

On this clone itself: Other DNA sequences in this specimen translate into the identical CDR3. The chain is built from TRBV6-5 and TRBJ1-1; D unclear. The CDR3 is made up of 13 amino acids. Germline V CDR1 and CDR2: MNHEY, SVGAGI. V was shortened by 6 bases and J by 1 base, with 9 bases between the two germline ends. CDR3 in amino acids: CASSPSGNTEAFF. In DNA form, the CDR3 reads TGTGCCAGCAGCCCCTCAGGGAACACTGAAGCTTTCTTT.

The chain carries TRBV27 and TRBJ1-2; D might be TRBD1 (6 bases). Germline CDR1 is MNHEY and CDR2 is SMNVEV (reference sequence). There are 13 residues in the CDR3. Between the trimmed V and J ends, which lost 5 bases and 4 bases, there was a span of 11 bases. CDR3 coding DNA: TGTGCCAGCAGTCCTCAGGGGCCCTATGGCTACACCTTC. Encoded protein: CASSPQGPYGYTF.